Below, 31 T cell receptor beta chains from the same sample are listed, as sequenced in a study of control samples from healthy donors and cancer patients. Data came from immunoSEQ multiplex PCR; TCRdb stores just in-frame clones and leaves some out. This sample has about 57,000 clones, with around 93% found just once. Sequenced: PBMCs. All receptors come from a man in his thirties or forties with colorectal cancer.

CDR3 in amino acids: CASSQSPDRAKAGTEAFF. DNA of the CDR3: TGTGCCAGCAGCCAGAGTCCGGACAGGGCGAAGGCGGGCACTGAAGCTTTCTTT. V usage is TRBV3-1 (or the pseudogene TRBV3-2) and J usage is TRBJ1-1, with 8 bases aligning to TRBD1. Unmatched junction bases numbered 16, after V lost 3 bases and J lost 4 bases. CDR1 is LGHDT and CDR2 is YNNKEL in the germline V gene (reference sequence). This CDR3 comprises 18 residues.

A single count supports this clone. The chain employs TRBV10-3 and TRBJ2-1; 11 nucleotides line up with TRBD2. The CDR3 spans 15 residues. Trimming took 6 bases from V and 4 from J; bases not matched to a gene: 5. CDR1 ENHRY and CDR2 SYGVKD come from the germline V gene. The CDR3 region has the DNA TGTGCCATCAGCTATGGGACTAGCGGATACAATGAGCAGTTCTTC. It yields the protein CAISYGTSGYNEQFF.

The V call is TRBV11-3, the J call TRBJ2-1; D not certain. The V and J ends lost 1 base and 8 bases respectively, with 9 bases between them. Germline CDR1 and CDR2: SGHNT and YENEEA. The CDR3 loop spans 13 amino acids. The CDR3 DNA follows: TGTGCCAGCAGCTTAGTTAGCTGGGATGAGCAGTTCTTC. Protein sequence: CASSLVSWDEQFF.

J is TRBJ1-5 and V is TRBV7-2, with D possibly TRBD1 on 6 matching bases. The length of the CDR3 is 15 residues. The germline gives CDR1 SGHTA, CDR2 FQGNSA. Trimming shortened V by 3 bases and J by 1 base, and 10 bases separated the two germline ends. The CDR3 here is CASSFRGGSNQPQHF. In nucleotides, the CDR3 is TGTGCCAGCAGCTTCCGGGGGGGCAGCAATCAGCCCCAGCATTTT.

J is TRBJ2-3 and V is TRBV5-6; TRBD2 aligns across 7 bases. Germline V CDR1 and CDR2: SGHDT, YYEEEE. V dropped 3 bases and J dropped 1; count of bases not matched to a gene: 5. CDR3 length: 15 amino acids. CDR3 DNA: TGTGCCAGCAGCTGGAGCGGGGAACGCACAGATACGCAGTATTTT. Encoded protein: CASSWSGERTDTQYF.

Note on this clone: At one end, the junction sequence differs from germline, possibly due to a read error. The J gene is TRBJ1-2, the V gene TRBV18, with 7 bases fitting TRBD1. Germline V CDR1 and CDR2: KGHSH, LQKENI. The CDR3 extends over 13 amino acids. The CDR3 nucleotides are TGTGCCAGCTCACCTACGGACAGGACCCGGGCCTTCTTC. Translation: CASSPTDRTRAFF.

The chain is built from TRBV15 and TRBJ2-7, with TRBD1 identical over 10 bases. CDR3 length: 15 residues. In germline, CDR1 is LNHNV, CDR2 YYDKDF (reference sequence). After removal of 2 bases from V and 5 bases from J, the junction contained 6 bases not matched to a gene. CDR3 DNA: TGTGCCACCAGCAGACCCGGGACAGGGGCCAACGAGCAGTACGTC. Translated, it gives CATSRPGTGANEQYV.

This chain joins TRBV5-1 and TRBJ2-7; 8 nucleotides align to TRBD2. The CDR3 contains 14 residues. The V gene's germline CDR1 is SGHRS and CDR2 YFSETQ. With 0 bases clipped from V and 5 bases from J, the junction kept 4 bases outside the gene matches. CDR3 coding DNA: TGCGCCAGCAGCTTGGCGGGGGGGCTAAACGAGCAGTACTTC. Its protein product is CASSLAGGLNEQYF.

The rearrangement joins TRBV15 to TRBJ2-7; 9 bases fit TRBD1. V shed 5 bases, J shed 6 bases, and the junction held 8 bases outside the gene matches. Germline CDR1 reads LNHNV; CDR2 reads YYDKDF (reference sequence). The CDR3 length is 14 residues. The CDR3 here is CATSVDRGYGEQYV. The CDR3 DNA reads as TGTGCCACCAGCGTGGACAGGGGATACGGCGAGCAGTACGTC.

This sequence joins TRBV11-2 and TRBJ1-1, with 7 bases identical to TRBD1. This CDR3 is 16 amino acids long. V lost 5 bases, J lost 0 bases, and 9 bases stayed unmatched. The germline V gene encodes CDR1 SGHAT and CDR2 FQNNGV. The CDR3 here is CASSRSLDRMNTEAFF. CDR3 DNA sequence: TGTGCCAGCAGCCGATCCTTGGACAGGATGAACACTGAAGCTTTCTTT. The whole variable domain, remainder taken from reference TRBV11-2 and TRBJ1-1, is EAGVAQSPRYKIIEKRQSVAFWCNPISGHATLYWYQQILGQGPKLLIQFQNNGVVDDSQLPKDRFSAERLKGVDSTLKIQPAKLEDSAVYLCASSRSLDRMNTEAFFGQGTRLTVV.

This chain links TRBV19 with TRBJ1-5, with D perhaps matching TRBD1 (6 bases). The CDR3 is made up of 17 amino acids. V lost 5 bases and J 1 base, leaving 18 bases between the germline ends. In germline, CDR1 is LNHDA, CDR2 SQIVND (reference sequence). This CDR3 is CASSSPIHDRSNQPQHF. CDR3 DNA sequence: TGTGCCAGTAGTTCCCCAATACACGACAGGAGCAATCAGCCCCAGCATTTT.

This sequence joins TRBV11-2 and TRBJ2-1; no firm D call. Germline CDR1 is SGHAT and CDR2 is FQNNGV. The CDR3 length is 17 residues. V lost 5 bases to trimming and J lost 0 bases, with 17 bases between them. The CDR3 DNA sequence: TGTGCCAGCAGCATCCCCCTGGTGATTAGCTCCTACAATGAGCAGTTCTTC. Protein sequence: CASSIPLVISSYNEQFF.

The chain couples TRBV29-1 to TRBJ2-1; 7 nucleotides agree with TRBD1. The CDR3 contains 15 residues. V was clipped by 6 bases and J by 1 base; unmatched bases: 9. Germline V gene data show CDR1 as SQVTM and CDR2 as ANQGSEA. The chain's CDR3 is CSVLLGQASYNEQFF. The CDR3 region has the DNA TGCAGCGTCTTATTAGGACAGGCGTCCTACAATGAGCAGTTCTTC.

The CDR3 reads CASSQDPVGDNEKLFF. The CDR3 nucleotides are TGTGCCAGCAGCCAAGACCCCGTAGGGGATAATGAAAAACTGTTTTTT. J is TRBJ1-4 and V is TRBV3-1 (or the pseudogene TRBV3-2), with D maybe TRBD1 (5 bases). Germline CDR1 is LGHDT and CDR2 is YNNKEL (reference sequence). With 0 bases removed from V and 4 bases from J, the gap between germline ends came to 12 bases. This CDR3 is 16 amino acids long.

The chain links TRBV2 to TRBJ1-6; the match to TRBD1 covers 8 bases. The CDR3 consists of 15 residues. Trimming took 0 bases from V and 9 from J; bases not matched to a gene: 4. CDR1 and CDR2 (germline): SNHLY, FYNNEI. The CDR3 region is CASSEAQQGGSPLHF. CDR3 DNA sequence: TGTGCCAGCAGTGAAGCTCAACAGGGGGGTTCACCCCTCCACTTT.

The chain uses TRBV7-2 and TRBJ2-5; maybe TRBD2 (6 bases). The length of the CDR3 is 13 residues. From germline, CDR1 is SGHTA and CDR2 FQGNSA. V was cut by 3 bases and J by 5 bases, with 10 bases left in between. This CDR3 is CASSFTSLETQYF. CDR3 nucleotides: TGTGCCAGCAGCTTTACTAGCCTGGAGACCCAGTACTTC.

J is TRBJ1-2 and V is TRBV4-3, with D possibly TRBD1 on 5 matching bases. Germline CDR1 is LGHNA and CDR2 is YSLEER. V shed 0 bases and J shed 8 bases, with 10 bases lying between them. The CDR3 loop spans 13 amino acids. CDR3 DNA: TGCGCCAGCAGCCAAGAGCGGGGGATCGGCTACACCTTC. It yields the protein CASSQERGIGYTF.

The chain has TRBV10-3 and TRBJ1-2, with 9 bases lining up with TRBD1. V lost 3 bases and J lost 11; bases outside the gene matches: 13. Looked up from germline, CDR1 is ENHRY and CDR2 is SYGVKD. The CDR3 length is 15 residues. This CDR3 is CAISDSGQGWGGYTF. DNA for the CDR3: TGTGCCATCAGTGACTCGGGACAGGGTTGGGGAGGGTACACCTTC.

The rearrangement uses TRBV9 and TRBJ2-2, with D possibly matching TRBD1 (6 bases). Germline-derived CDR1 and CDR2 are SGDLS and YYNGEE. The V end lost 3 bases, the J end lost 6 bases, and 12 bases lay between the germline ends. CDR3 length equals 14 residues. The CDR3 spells CASSGLTGSGELFF. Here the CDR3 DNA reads TGTGCCAGCAGCGGTTTAACAGGGTCCGGGGAGCTGTTTTTT.

CDR3 loop: CSSRYDTEAFF. CDR3 coding DNA: TGCAGTAGTAGGTATGACACTGAAGCTTTCTTT. J is TRBJ1-1 and V is TRBV20-1; D gene ambiguous. Germline CDR1 is DFQATT and CDR2 is SNEGSKA (reference sequence). The CDR3 is made up of 11 amino acids. V lost 8 bases and J 3 bases, leaving 10 bases between the germline ends.

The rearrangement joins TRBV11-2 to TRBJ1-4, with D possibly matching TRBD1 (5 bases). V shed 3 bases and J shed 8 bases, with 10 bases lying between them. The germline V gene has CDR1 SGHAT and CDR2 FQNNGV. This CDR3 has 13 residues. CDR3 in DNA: TGTGCCAGCAGCTTCGGGGGAGGAGAAAAACTGTTTTTT. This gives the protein CASSFGGGEKLFF.

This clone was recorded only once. CDR3 nucleotide sequence: TGTGCCACCAGCAGAGGCGGGGAGGGCCCGGACTACGAGCAGTACTTC. Its translation is CATSRGGEGPDYEQYF. The chain uses TRBV15 and TRBJ2-7; 7 nucleotides line up with TRBD2. This CDR3 has 16 residues. Trimming at V came to 1 base and at J to 3 bases, leaving 9 bases not matched to a gene. Germline values: CDR1 LNHNV, CDR2 YYDKDF (reference sequence).

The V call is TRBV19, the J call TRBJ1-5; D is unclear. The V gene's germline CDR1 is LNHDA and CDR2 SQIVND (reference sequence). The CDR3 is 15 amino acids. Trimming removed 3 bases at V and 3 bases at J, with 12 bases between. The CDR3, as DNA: TGTGCCAGTAGTATTTCTGGGGAGTACAATCAGCCCCAGCATTTT. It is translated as CASSISGEYNQPQHF.

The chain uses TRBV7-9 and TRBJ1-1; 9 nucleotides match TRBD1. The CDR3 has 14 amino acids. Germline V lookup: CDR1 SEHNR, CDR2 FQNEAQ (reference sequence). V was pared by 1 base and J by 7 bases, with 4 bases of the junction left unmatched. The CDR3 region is CASSLGQGVIEAFF. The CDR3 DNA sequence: TGTGCCAGCAGCTTAGGACAGGGGGTTATTGAAGCTTTCTTT. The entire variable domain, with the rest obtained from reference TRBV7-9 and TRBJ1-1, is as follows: DTGVSQNPRHKITKRGQNVTFRCDPISEHNRLYWYRQTLGQGPEFLTYFQNEAQLEKSRLLSDRFSAERPKGSFSTLEIQRTEQGDSAMYLCASSLGQGVIEAFFGQGTRLTVV.

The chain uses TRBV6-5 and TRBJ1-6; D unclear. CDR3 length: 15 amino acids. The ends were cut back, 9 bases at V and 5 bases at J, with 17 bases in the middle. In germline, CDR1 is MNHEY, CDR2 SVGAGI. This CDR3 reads CARKQVVKDNSPLHF. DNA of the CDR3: TGTGCCAGGAAGCAGGTAGTAAAAGATAATTCACCCCTCCACTTT.

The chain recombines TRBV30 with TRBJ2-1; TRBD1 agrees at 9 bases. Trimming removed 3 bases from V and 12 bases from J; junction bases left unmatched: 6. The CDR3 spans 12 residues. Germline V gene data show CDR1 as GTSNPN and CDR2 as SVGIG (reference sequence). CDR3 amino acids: CAWSPGQGRQFF. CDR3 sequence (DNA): TGTGCCTGGAGCCCCGGACAGGGGAGGCAGTTCTTC.

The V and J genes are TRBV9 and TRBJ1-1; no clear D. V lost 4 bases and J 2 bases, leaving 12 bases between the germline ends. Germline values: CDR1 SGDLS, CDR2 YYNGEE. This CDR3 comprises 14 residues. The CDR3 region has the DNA TGTGCCAGCAGCCCCCAGCTGTTCAACACTGAAGCTTTCTTT. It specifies CASSPQLFNTEAFF.

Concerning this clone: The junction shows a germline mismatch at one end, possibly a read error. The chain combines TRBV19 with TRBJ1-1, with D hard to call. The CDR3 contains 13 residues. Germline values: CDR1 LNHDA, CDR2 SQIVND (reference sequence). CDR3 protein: CASSVEINTEAFF. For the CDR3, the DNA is TGTGCCAGTAGTGTAGAAATAAACACTGAAGCTTTCTTT.

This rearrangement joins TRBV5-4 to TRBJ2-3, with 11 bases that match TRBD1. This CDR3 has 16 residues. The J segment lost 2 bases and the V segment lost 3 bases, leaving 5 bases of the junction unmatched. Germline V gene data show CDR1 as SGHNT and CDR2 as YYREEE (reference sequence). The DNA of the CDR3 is TGTGCCAGCAGCTCCCGGGACAGGGGGAACACAGATACGCAGTATTTT. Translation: CASSSRDRGNTDTQYF.

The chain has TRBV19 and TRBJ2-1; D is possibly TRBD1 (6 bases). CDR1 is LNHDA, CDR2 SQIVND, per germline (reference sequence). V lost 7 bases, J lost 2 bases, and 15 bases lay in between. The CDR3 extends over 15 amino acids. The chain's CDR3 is CASTPDSGAYNEQFF. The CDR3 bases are TGTGCCAGTACCCCGGACAGTGGGGCCTACAATGAGCAGTTCTTC.

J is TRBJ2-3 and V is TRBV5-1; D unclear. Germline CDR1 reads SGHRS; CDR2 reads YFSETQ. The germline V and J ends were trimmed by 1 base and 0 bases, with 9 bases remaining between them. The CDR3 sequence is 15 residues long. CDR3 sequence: CASSLTRPSTDTQYF. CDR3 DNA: TGCGCCAGCAGCTTGACGCGGCCTAGCACAGATACGCAGTATTTT.